Shown below are 29 T cell receptor beta chains from a single sample sequenced in a study of T cells after yellow fever vaccination. TCRdb reprocessed the 5' RACE reads via MiXCR and lists one record per CDR3 protein. The sample has a few hundred thousand distinct CDR3 sequences, around an eighth seen once. The starting material was CD4+ T cells sorted from PBMCs, obtained 15 days after the yellow fever booster vaccination. Receptor source: a man aged 18 to 35 who received the YFV17D yellow fever vaccine.

This clonotype was detected only a few times. The chain links TRBV19 to TRBJ2-3; 7 nucleotides line up with TRBD1. The CDR3 consists of 14 residues. Losses at the gene ends were 3 bases for V and 3 bases for J; bases not matched to a gene: 3. Germline lookup yields CDR1 LNHDA and CDR2 SQIVND (reference sequence). In DNA form, the CDR3 reads TGTGCCAGTAGTATGACAGGGCGTACAGATACGCAGTATTTT. It specifies CASSMTGRTDTQYF. Supplemented by reference TRBV19 and TRBJ2-3, the full variable domain reads DGGITQSPKYLFRKEGQNVTLSCEQNLNHDAMYWYRQDPGQGLRLIYYSQIVNDFQKGDIAEGYSVSREKKESFPLTVTSAQKNPTAFYLCASSMTGRTDTQYFGPGTRLTVL.

This clonotype appeared a few times. The genes are TRBV10-3 and TRBJ2-3, with 8 nucleotides matching TRBD2. The V segment lost 0 bases and the J segment 6 bases; nucleotides outside the gene matches: 2. CDR1 is ENHRY and CDR2 is SYGVKD in the germline V gene. This CDR3 comprises 14 residues. The CDR3 is CAISESPGGDTQYF. CDR3 coding DNA: TGTGCCATCAGTGAGTCCCCGGGGGGGGATACGCAGTATTTT.

The V gene is TRBV28, the J gene TRBJ2-2, with unresolved D. Trimming stripped 2 bases from V and 9 bases from J, with 7 bases between. The CDR3 covers 12 residues. Germline-derived CDR1 and CDR2 are MDHEN and SYDVKM. The CDR3 protein is CASSLQGRELFF. CDR3 in DNA: TGTGCCAGCAGTTTACAAGGAAGGGAGCTGTTTTTT.

There are a few counts of this clonotype. The chain is built from TRBV19 and TRBJ1-1, with a weak D call TRBD1 (5 bases). CDR3 size: 15 residues. CDR1 and CDR2 (germline): LNHDA, SQIVND (reference sequence). Trimming shortened V by 6 bases and J by 3 bases, and 17 bases separated the two germline ends. CDR3 amino acids: CASRVTRVGDTEAFF. The CDR3 nucleotides are TGTGCCAGTAGGGTGACCAGGGTAGGGGACACTGAAGCTTTCTTT.

This clonotype was counted at least ten times. J is TRBJ2-3 and V is TRBV7-2; maybe TRBD1 (7 bases). Germline V lookup: CDR1 SGHTA, CDR2 FQGNSA. Trimming took off 0 bases at V and 5 bases at J, with 12 bases between the two ends. This CDR3 contains 15 residues. The CDR3 nucleotides are TGTGCCAGCAGCTTAGCGCGACAGGGAGGAGATACGCAGTATTTT. Its translation: CASSLARQGGDTQYF.

The chain is built from TRBV7-9 and TRBJ2-3; D not certain. V was clipped by 5 bases and J by 4 bases, with 16 bases between them. Germline loops: CDR1 SEHNR, CDR2 FQNEAQ (reference sequence). This CDR3 contains 15 residues. This chain's CDR3 is CASSPTSLGADTQYF. In nucleotides, the CDR3 is TGTGCCAGCAGCCCAACGTCCCTGGGCGCAGATACGCAGTATTTT.

This clonotype was observed a few times. This sequence joins TRBV21-1 and TRBJ2-3; the table gives TRBD1 as D, unverified against the DNA. TRBV21-1 represents a pseudogene. The CDR3 consists of 17 residues. The CDR3 bases are TGTGCCAGCAGCGAAAGTCCGACAGGGTATGTTGCGGATACGCAGTATTTT. It yields the protein CASSESPTGYVADTQYF.

This clonotype has just a few counts. The chain joins TRBV7-2 to TRBJ2-2, with 10 bases fitting TRBD2. The V gene end was trimmed by 5 bases and the J gene end by 1 base; junction bases not matched to a gene: 10. CDR3 length: 18 amino acids. Per germline, CDR1 SGHTA and CDR2 FQGNSA. Here the CDR3 reads CASSPRRASGGNTGELFF. The CDR3 DNA reads TGTGCCAGCAGCCCCCGGCGGGCTAGCGGGGGGAACACCGGGGAGCTGTTTTTT.

This clonotype was observed a handful of times. This sequence joins TRBV4-1 and TRBJ1-2; no clear D gene. V was shortened by 1 base and J by 0 bases, with 12 bases between the two germline ends. CDR3 length: 16 residues. Germline V gene sequence: CDR1 MGHRA, CDR2 YSYEKL. For the CDR3, the DNA is TGCGCCAGCAGCCAAGGGGGATTCGGCGCTAACTATGGCTACACCTTC. This codes for CASSQGGFGANYGYTF.

The V gene is TRBV6-6, the J gene TRBJ1-2, with 7 nucleotides matching TRBD1. The germline V gene encodes CDR1 MNHNY and CDR2 SVGAGI (reference sequence). Trimming removed 6 bases from V and 2 bases from J; junction bases left unmatched: 9. There are 15 residues in the CDR3. The CDR3 here is CASRESGQENYGYTF. The CDR3 nucleotides are TGTGCCAGCAGAGAGAGTGGACAGGAAAACTATGGCTACACCTTC.

This clonotype was counted a few times. The V gene is TRBV18, the J gene TRBJ1-3; D ambiguous. Between the trimmed V and J ends, which lost 5 bases and 0 bases, there was a span of 5 bases. There are 13 residues in the CDR3. Germline CDR1 KGHSH, CDR2 LQKENI. CDR3 region: CASSGVSGNTIYF. The CDR3 DNA follows: TGTGCCAGCTCAGGGGTCTCTGGAAACACCATATATTTT.

The rearrangement uses TRBV2 and TRBJ2-6; possible D gene TRBD1, 5 bases. The CDR3 covers 14 residues. The V gene lost 3 bases and the J gene lost 2 bases, with 5 bases spanning the gap. The V gene's germline CDR1 is SNHLY and CDR2 FYNNEI. This CDR3 is CASSDRAGANVLTF. The CDR3 DNA sequence: TGTGCCAGCAGTGACAGGGCTGGGGCCAACGTCCTGACTTTC.

This clonotype was observed a handful of times. The chain has TRBV12-3 or TRBV12-4 and TRBJ1-1, with D possibly being TRBD1 (5 bases). Trimming took off 5 bases at V and 0 bases at J, with 13 bases between the two ends. The CDR3 sequence is 15 residues long. The chain's CDR3 is CASSNRQLMNTEAFF. The CDR3 bases are TGTGCCAGCAGTAACCGACAGCTCATGAACACTGAAGCTTTCTTT.

This clonotype was recorded many times. The chain links TRBV12-3 or TRBV12-4 to TRBJ1-6; 9 nucleotides align to TRBD1. V shed 7 bases and J 7 bases; nucleotides not matched to a gene: 11. This CDR3 region has 16 residues. CDR3 in DNA: TGTGCCAGCACCGGACAAAACGGACAGGGGAATTCACCCCTCCACTTT. Translating gives CASTGQNGQGNSPLHF.

This clonotype was observed many times. The chain carries TRBV6-2 or TRBV6-3 and TRBJ2-7; D possibly uses TRBD1 or TRBD2 (6 bases each). Trimming took 8 bases from V and 3 from J, leaving 29 bases between them. The CDR3 has 18 amino acids. Germline V gene sequence: CDR1 MNHEY, CDR2 SVGEGT. The CDR3: CASFSGRQPRRGVYEQYV. CDR3 coding DNA: TGTGCCAGCTTCTCGGGGCGGCAACCTCGTAGGGGGGTCTACGAGCAGTACGTC.

This clonotype showed up just a few times. The chain employs TRBV6-5 and TRBJ2-3; TRBD2 agrees at 15 bases. CDR3 length: 18 amino acids. Looked up from germline, CDR1 is MNHEY and CDR2 is SVGAGI. The V segment lost 6 bases and the J segment 4 bases; nucleotides outside the gene matches: 11. DNA of the CDR3: TGTGCCAGCAGGCCGGGGACTAGCGGGGGGTATCGAGCAGATACGCAGTATTTT. This codes for CASRPGTSGGYRADTQYF.

The chain recombines TRBV5-1 with TRBJ1-1; maybe TRBD1 (6 bases). CDR3 size: 16 residues. V dropped 2 bases and J dropped 6 bases, with 20 bases sitting between them. Per germline, CDR1 SGHRS and CDR2 YFSETQ. CDR3 sequence: CASSFTLDSLDPEAFF. The CDR3 DNA follows: TGCGCCAGCAGCTTCACACTGGACAGCCTTGACCCTGAAGCTTTCTTT. Full variable domain (outside the CDR3, taken from reference TRBV5-1 and TRBJ1-1): KAGVTQTPRYLIKTRGQQVTLSCSPISGHRSVSWYQQTPGQGLQFLFEYFSETQRNKGNFPGRFSGRQFSNSRSEMNVSTLELGDSALYLCASSFTLDSLDPEAFFGQGTRLTVV.

At least ten counts were recorded for this clonotype. This chain joins TRBV3-1 and TRBJ2-3, with D perhaps matching TRBD1 (5 bases). The CDR3 spans 16 residues. Trimming cost V 4 bases and J 1 base, with 15 bases left between them. The germline V gene has CDR1 LGHDT and CDR2 YNNKEL (reference sequence). In nucleotides, the CDR3 is TGTGCCAGCAGCCCCCCCCCTACCAGGGGCACAGATACGCAGTATTTT. This translates into CASSPPPTRGTDTQYF.

This clonotype was seen only a few times. This may be a read error, as it is one base from a much larger clone. V usage is TRBV7-9 and J usage is TRBJ2-3; D call uncertain. Germline lookup yields CDR1 SEHNR and CDR2 FQNEAQ (reference sequence). V was trimmed by 3 bases and J by 6 bases, leaving 4 bases between them. This CDR3 has 11 amino acids. CDR3 coding DNA: TGTGCCAGCAGCTTCGAGGATACGCAGTATTTT. Protein: CASSFEDTQYF.

This clonotype was detected a few times. The CDR3 protein is CASSAAGFAYGYTF. The CDR3 region has the DNA TGTGCCAGCAGCGCGGCAGGGTTTGCCTATGGCTACACCTTC. The chain joins TRBV11-2 to TRBJ1-2, with D perhaps matching TRBD1 (5 bases). Trimming pared 5 bases from V and 4 bases from J, leaving 14 bases between. Germline V lookup: CDR1 SGHAT, CDR2 FQNNGV. The CDR3 sequence is 14 residues long.

There are a few counts of this clonotype. The DNA of the CDR3 is TGTGCCAGCAGCCGAGCCCCAGGGGCCGGCAATGAGCAGTTCTTC. Translation: CASSRAPGAGNEQFF. The chain recombines TRBV7-3 with TRBJ2-1; possible D gene TRBD1, 6 bases. Germline V gene lookup returns CDR1 SGHTA and CDR2 FQGTGA. The CDR3 extends over 15 amino acids. V was pared by 5 bases and J by 6 bases, with 17 bases between.

This chain links TRBV7-9 with TRBJ1-2; D is perhaps TRBD1 (6 bases). Germline V lookup: CDR1 SEHNR, CDR2 FQNEAQ (reference sequence). V lost 2 bases, J lost 6 bases, and 16 bases lay in between. The CDR3 is 15 residues long. The DNA of the CDR3 is TGTGCCAGCAGCTTACTTAGCTTTCAGGGGAATGGCTACACCTTC. Residues: CASSLLSFQGNGYTF.

This clonotype was recorded a few times. The chain uses TRBV9 and TRBJ2-3; 12 bases line up with TRBD2. Germline V lookup: CDR1 SGDLS, CDR2 YYNGEE. This CDR3 contains 16 residues. The trim removed 0 bases at V and 5 bases at J, leaving 4 bases unmatched. This CDR3 reads CASSVGLAGGQDTQYF. In DNA, the CDR3 is TGTGCCAGCAGCGTAGGGCTAGCGGGGGGGCAAGATACGCAGTATTTT.

This clonotype was detected only a few times. The J gene is TRBJ1-2, the V gene TRBV27; 9 bases match TRBD1. This CDR3 is built from 15 residues. Germline values: CDR1 MNHEY, CDR2 SMNVEV (reference sequence). The V and J ends lost 5 bases and 4 bases, in that order; junction bases with no gene match: 8. The CDR3 bases are TGTGCCAGCAGTCGACAGGGACAGGGAGGCTATGGCTACACCTTC. Encoded protein: CASSRQGQGGYGYTF.

This chain connects TRBV6-2 or TRBV6-3 to TRBJ2-7; tentatively, D is TRBD1 (6 bases). There are 11 residues in the CDR3. Germline CDR1 MNHEY, CDR2 SVGEGT. Trimming took 6 bases from V and 7 from J, leaving 10 bases between them. The CDR3 here is CASRQGVEQYV. CDR3 sequence (DNA): TGTGCCAGCAGACAGGGAGTTGAGCAGTACGTC.

The chain links TRBV20-1 to TRBJ2-3; tentative D call: TRBD2 (6 bases). The CDR3 is 13 amino acids. Deletions cut 5 bases from V and 2 bases from J, with 11 bases between. Germline CDR1 is DFQATT and CDR2 is SNEGSKA (reference sequence). CDR3: CSAGGRPTDTQYF. As DNA, the CDR3 is TGCAGTGCTGGGGGGAGGCCCACAGATACGCAGTATTTT.

This clonotype was observed a handful of times. The J gene is TRBJ2-7, the V gene TRBV6-6; possible D gene TRBD2, 5 bases. V shed 6 bases and J shed 7 bases, with 16 bases lying between them. CDR1 MNHNY and CDR2 SVGAGI come from the germline V gene (reference sequence). The CDR3 consists of 13 residues. This CDR3 reads CASRSGVAREQYV. Here the CDR3 DNA reads TGTGCCAGCAGGTCCGGGGTGGCCCGGGAGCAGTACGTC.

V gene TRBV5-1 combines with J gene TRBJ1-1; TRBD1 matches at 7 bases. The germline V gene encodes CDR1 SGHRS and CDR2 YFSETQ. The CDR3 has 17 amino acids. After removal of 3 bases from V and 5 bases from J, the junction contained 16 bases not matched to a gene. DNA of the CDR3: TGCGCCAGCAGCTACTCAGCAGGGGGGACTGGCTATACTGAAGCTTTCTTT. Protein sequence: CASSYSAGGTGYTEAFF.

The chain is built from TRBV20-1 and TRBJ2-7; no firm D call. The V gene's germline CDR1 is DFQATT and CDR2 SNEGSKA (reference sequence). The CDR3 extends over 13 amino acids. V was pared by 0 bases and J by 4 bases, with 10 bases between. In DNA form, the CDR3 reads TGCAGTGCTAGAGACCCGTCCCAGTACGAGCAGTACGTC. Protein: CSARDPSQYEQYV.